This T cell receptor (beta chain) comes out of a study of blood T cells in healthy people across ages. The germline CDR1 and CDR2 sequences are SGHTA and FQGNSA. The CDR3 is made up of 16 amino acids. In regard to this clonotype: One end of the junction varies from germline; a read error may be responsible.

Total RNA extraction produced at least 6 micrograms (per sample) for the study. A J-beta primer mix and a sample-barcoded 5' primer were used in a second PCR of about 7 to 12 cycles. TCRdb re-called the 5' RACE reads with MiXCR, one entry per CDR3 protein. The sample records under 800,000 distinct CDR3 sequences, 40% to 45% being singletons. This sequence joins TRBV7-2 and TRBJ1-5; perhaps TRBD1 as D (6 bases). The sequenced sample was blood. This clonotype was obtained from an older woman in good health. In DNA, the CDR3 is TGTGCCAGCAGCTTAATGGGGGGGCTTAACAATCAGTCCCAGCATTTT. It yields the protein CASSLMGGLNNQSQHF.